This T cell receptor (beta chain) derives from a study of blood T cell repertoires in COVID-19. Per the study methods: How many nucleated cells were present was estimated from reference gene primer amplification. Sequencing used immunoSEQ multiplex PCR; TCRdb keeps in-frame clones, though not all of them. The V and J calls and clone size are taken from that table; D and trimming were inferred from the DNA. The sample has around 120,000 clones; roughly nine tenths are singletons. The receptor's source is a man between 50 and 59 years old with active COVID-19. The specimen sequenced was peripheral blood.

CDR3 sequence reads: CASSASSGAGQPQHF. DNA for the CDR3: TGTGCCAGCAGCGCGAGTTCGGGAGCGGGGCAGCCCCAGCATTTT. This chain connects TRBV9 to TRBJ1-5; D unresolved. Trimming shortened V by 3 bases and J by 7 bases, and 17 bases separated the two germline ends. The CDR3 length is 15 residues. Germline loops: CDR1 SGDLS, CDR2 YYNGEE.